The 15 T cell receptor beta chains below all came from one sample that was sequenced in a study of regulatory T cells in long-lasting Graves disease. The TCR beta library used iRepertoire HTBI primers with Arm-PCR amplification of CDR3. TCRdb reprocessed the multiplex PCR reads via MiXCR and lists one record per CDR3 protein. The top ten hold around 12% of the sample, which has roughly 490,000 distinct CDR3 sequences, around a fifth seen once. The time point is: persistent/refractory GD, antithyroid drugs over 5 years with positive TRAb. Researchers made the TCR library from RNA that was extracted from PBMCs. The material was peripheral blood mononuclear cells (PBMCs), obtained when the disease was refractory, from a patient treated with antithyroid drugs. These receptors came from a female donor with Graves disease.

The genes are TRBV5-5 and TRBJ2-7; 7 nucleotides line up with TRBD1. The germline gives CDR1 SGHKS, CDR2 YYEKEE (reference sequence). The CDR3 sequence is 19 residues long. The ends lost 3 bases at V and 3 bases at J; junction bases unmatched: 21. CDR3 sequence: CASSYGTAKMWGRDYEQYF. CDR3 nucleotide sequence: TGTGCCAGCAGCTATGGGACAGCTAAAATGTGGGGCCGGGACTACGAGCAGTACTTC.

The rearrangement links TRBV7-2 to TRBJ2-2; 8 bases are shared with TRBD1. The V segment lost 4 bases and the J segment 6 bases; nucleotides outside the gene matches: 7. The CDR3 is 15 amino acids. Germline V gives CDR1 SGHTA, CDR2 FQGNSA. CDR3: CASSWGGTGPGELFF. CDR3 DNA sequence: TGTGCCAGCAGCTGGGGTGGGACAGGTCCCGGGGAGCTGTTTTTT.

This clonotype was detected many times. The rearrangement joins TRBV28 to TRBJ2-2; no reliable D call. V lost 3 bases to trimming and J lost 2 bases, with 19 bases between them. The CDR3 length is 18 residues. Germline V CDR1 and CDR2: MDHEN, SYDVKM. CDR3 amino acids: CASSFNRHGPINTGELFF. For the CDR3, the DNA is TGTGCCAGCAGTTTCAACCGCCACGGCCCAATAAACACCGGGGAGCTGTTTTTT.

This clonotype was counted at least ten times. CDR3 residues: CSVATSGAQETQYF. DNA for the CDR3: TGCAGCGTTGCGACTAGCGGGGCCCAAGAGACCCAGTACTTC. This sequence joins TRBV29-1 and TRBJ2-5, with 11 bases that match TRBD2. The junction had 2 bases not matched to a gene; V was cut back by 4 bases and J by 1 base. CDR3 size: 14 residues. Germline-derived CDR1 and CDR2 are SQVTM and ANQGSEA.

This clonotype showed up many times. The chain employs TRBV12-3 or TRBV12-4 and TRBJ1-6; D not resolved. This CDR3 is built from 14 residues. V dropped 6 bases and J dropped 9 bases, with 15 bases sitting between them. CDR3 amino acids: CASSEVSSGSPLHF. In DNA form, the CDR3 reads TGTGCCAGCAGCGAAGTCTCATCGGGTTCACCCCTCCACTTT.

There are many counts of this clonotype. V is TRBV19 and J is TRBJ2-5; D not resolved. V shed 5 bases and J shed 2 bases, with 12 bases lying between them. Germline lookup yields CDR1 LNHDA and CDR2 SQIVND (reference sequence). This CDR3 spans 14 amino acids. The CDR3 nucleotides read TGTGCCAGTAGTGAAGGACGGCTACAAGAGACCCAGTACTTC. This codes for CASSEGRLQETQYF.

This clonotype was counted between two and nine times. The rearrangement joins TRBV11-1 to TRBJ1-6; D gene unclear. The CDR3 is made up of 12 amino acids. CDR1 is SGHAT, CDR2 FQDESV, per germline (reference sequence). The V end lost 4 bases, the J end lost 10 bases, and 8 bases lay between the germline ends. The CDR3 reads CASSSPESPLHF. CDR3 DNA: TGTGCCAGCAGCTCCCCCGAGTCACCCCTCCACTTT.

This clonotype has a count of ten or more. This chain connects TRBV9 to TRBJ1-3; TRBD1 is a possible D gene (5 bases). Germline CDR1 is SGDLS and CDR2 is YYNGEE. V lost 3 bases and J lost 2, with 12 bases in between. This CDR3 comprises 15 residues. CDR3 residues: CASSDQGNAGNTIYF. For the CDR3, the DNA is TGTGCCAGCAGCGACCAGGGAAACGCTGGAAACACCATATATTTT.

This clonotype has more than one count but fewer than ten. V gene TRBV7-9 combines with J gene TRBJ2-7; tentatively, D is TRBD2 (5 bases). Germline V gives CDR1 SEHNR, CDR2 FQNEAQ (reference sequence). The CDR3 is 14 residues long. V was shortened by 2 bases and J by 3 bases, with 11 bases between the two germline ends. This chain's CDR3 is CASSLTGKSYEQYF. In DNA form, the CDR3 reads TGTGCCAGCAGCTTAACGGGGAAAAGCTACGAGCAGTACTTC.

Notes on this clonotype: This may be a read error: a much more frequent sequence differs by one nucleotide. Since no conserved phenylalanine or tryptophan closes the CDR3, a read error is the likely cause. This chain links TRBV12-3 or TRBV12-4 with TRBJ1-5, with D unresolved. Trimming removed 5 bases from V and 6 bases from J, with 14 bases in between. The CDR3 runs 14 residues. For the CDR3, the DNA is TGTGCCAGCAGTGACGCAGGAAAAGGTCAGCCCCAGCATTCT. This encodes CASSDAGKGQPQHS.

This clonotype was observed many times. The chain links TRBV12-3 or TRBV12-4 to TRBJ2-7; D call uncertain. V lost 0 bases to trimming and J lost 4 bases, with 4 bases between them. The CDR3 sequence is 12 residues long. CDR3 sequence reads: CASSLAHYEQYF. DNA for the CDR3: TGTGCCAGCAGTTTAGCGCATTACGAGCAGTACTTC.

This clonotype was seen ten or more times. The chain is built from TRBV20-1 and TRBJ1-2; D gene uncertain. V lost 2 bases, J lost 6 bases, and 7 bases lay in between. Per the germline V gene, CDR1 is DFQATT and CDR2 is SNEGSKA (reference sequence). The CDR3 runs to 11 residues. CDR3 nucleotides: TGCAGTGCTAGACATGGCAATGGCTACACCTTC. This codes for CSARHGNGYTF.

This chain connects TRBV20-1 to TRBJ2-1; 14 bases are a match to TRBD2. Germline V gene sequence: CDR1 DFQATT, CDR2 SNEGSKA (reference sequence). Germline trimming cut 0 bases from V and 9 bases from J; bases unmatched to any gene: 4. This CDR3 contains 15 residues. The CDR3 reads CSARDQTSGGAEQFF. CDR3 DNA sequence: TGCAGTGCTAGAGATCAGACTAGCGGGGGGGCTGAGCAGTTCTTC.

This clonotype was recorded a few times. A read error is possible here, since a much larger clone lies one base away. The chain uses TRBV2 and TRBJ1-2; 8 nucleotides line up with TRBD1. Germline V gives CDR1 SNHLY, CDR2 FYNNEI. J was trimmed by 2 bases and V by 6 bases; bases with no gene match: 5. The CDR3 is 14 amino acids. CDR3 region: CASSSRTGNYGYTF. The CDR3 nucleotides read TGTGCCAGCAGCTCCCGGACAGGGAACTATGGCTACACCTTC.

This clonotype showed up many times. The chain carries TRBV28 and TRBJ2-4; 8 nucleotides align to TRBD2. CDR1 is MDHEN, CDR2 SYDVKM, per germline. V trimming: 1 base; J trimming: 8 bases; junction bases outside the gene matches: 4. This CDR3 has 14 residues. CDR3 bases: TGTGCCAGCAGTTTATCGACGGGGGGGGACATTCAGTACTTC. It translates to CASSLSTGGDIQYF.